This TCR beta chain was profiled in a study of cytomegalovirus exposure and HLA in healthy donors. Findings and limits, study-wide: A link between a missense DCLRE1C variant and TCR beta V- and J-gene trimming emerged from a later analysis. Follow-up analysis seemed to connect common viral pathogens with several of the most significant clusters identified. An analysis done earlier found most TCR beta V segments productive about 90% or about 30% of the time.

This clone has more than one count but fewer than ten. Its antigen is currently unknown. In the PCR, 60 Vbeta and 13 Jbeta primers were used. Data came from immunoSEQ multiplex PCR; TCRdb stores just in-frame clones and leaves some out. The data contain around 80,000 clones, roughly 79% of them singletons. CDR3 size: 14 residues. Germline loops: CDR1 LNHNV, CDR2 YYDKDF (reference sequence). The V segment lost 0 bases and the J segment 8 bases; nucleotides outside the gene matches: 5. Sequenced material: PBMCs. The chain carries TRBV15 and TRBJ1-2, with 8 bases matching TRBD1. The receptor was derived from a young man in good health and CMV-seropositive. For the CDR3, the DNA is TGTGCCACCAGCAGAGATACAGGGGGACGGGGCTACACCTTC. Encoded protein: CATSRDTGGRGYTF.